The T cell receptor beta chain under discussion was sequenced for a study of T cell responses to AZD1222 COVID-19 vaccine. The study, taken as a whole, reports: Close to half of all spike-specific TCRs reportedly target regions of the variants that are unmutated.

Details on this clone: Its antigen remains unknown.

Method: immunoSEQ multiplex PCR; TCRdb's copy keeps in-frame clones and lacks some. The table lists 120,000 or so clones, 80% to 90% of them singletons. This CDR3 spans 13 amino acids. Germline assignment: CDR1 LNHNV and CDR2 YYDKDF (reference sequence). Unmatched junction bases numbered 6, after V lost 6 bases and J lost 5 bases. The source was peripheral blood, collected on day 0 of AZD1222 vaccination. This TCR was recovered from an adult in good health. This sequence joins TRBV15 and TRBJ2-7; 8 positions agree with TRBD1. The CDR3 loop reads CATRQTGENEQYF. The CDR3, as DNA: TGTGCCACCAGGCAGACAGGGGAAAACGAGCAGTACTTC.